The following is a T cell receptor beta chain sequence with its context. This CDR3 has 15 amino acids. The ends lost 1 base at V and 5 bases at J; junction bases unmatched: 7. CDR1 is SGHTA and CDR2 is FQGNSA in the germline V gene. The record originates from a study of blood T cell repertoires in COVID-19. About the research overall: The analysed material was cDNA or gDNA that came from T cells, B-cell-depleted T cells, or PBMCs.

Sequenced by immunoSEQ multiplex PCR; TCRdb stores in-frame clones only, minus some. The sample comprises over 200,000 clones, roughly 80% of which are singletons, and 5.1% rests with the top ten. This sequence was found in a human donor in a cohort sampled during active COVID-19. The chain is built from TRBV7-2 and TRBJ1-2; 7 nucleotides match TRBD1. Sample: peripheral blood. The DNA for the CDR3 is TGTGCCAGCAGCTTAGAAGGGGGACAGTTATATGGCTACACCTTC. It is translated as CASSLEGGQLYGYTF.